A selection of T cell receptor beta chains follows, all from one sample in a study of blood T cell repertoires in COVID-19. Method: immunoSEQ multiplex PCR; TCRdb's copy keeps in-frame clones and lacks some. The sample has a few hundred thousand clones, more than 75% seen once. The material sequenced was peripheral blood. The receptors were gathered from a man in his forties who had recovered from COVID-19. CDR3s include the opening cysteine and the closing phenylalanine or tryptophan. A D gene is named only where the DNA matches it firmly. Part of the rows lack a size; the others show once, few, many or a class for expanded clones.

TRBV6-1	TRBJ1-2	NA	NA	TGTGCCAGCAGTGAACTCCCAGGGGTGAACTATGGCTACACCTTC	CASSELPGVNYGYTF
TRBV19	TRBJ1-1	NA	NA	TGTGCCAGTAGTGTCCTTTTCGACACTGAAGCTTTCTTT	CASSVLFDTEAFF
TRBV9	TRBJ1-4	NA	once	TGTGCCAGGGGGAGCAGTGAAAAACTGTTTTTT	CARGSSEKLFF
TRBV7-2	TRBJ1-3	NA	NA	TGTGCCAGCAGACTCAGCCGGGTCCCAGGAAACACCATATATTTT	CASRLSRVPGNTIYF
TRBV7-8	TRBJ2-1	NA	once	TGTGCCAGCAGCCGACTGACAAGTGAGCAGTTCTTC	CASSRLTSEQFF
TRBV10-3	TRBJ1-6	TRBD1	NA	TGTGCCATCAGTGAGGCCACAGGGGACGGTGGTAATTCACCCCTCCACTTT	CAISEATGDGGNSPLHF
TRBV3-1/TRBV3-2	TRBJ2-1	TRBD1	NA	TGTGCCAGCAGCCTCATTACGCCGGGACAGGGAGGGAATGAGCAGTTCTTC	CASSLITPGQGGNEQFF
TRBV18	TRBJ1-1	NA	NA	TGTGCCAGCTCACCACAGGGGTTTGAAGCTTTCTTT	CASSPQGFEAFF
TRBV5-1	TRBJ2-5	TRBD2	NA	TGCGCCAGCAGCTTGGGTCTTCTAGCGGGAGAGACCCAGTACTTC	CASSLGLLAGETQYF
TRBV11-1	TRBJ2-5	TRBD1	NA	TGTGCCAGCGGACGGGCACAGGGGCAAGAGACCCAGTACTTC	CASGRAQGQETQYF
TRBV6-6	TRBJ2-3	NA	NA	TGTGCCAGCCATGACACCTCTAGCACAGATACGCAGTATTTT	CASHDTSSTDTQYF
TRBV5-6	TRBJ1-2	TRBD1	NA	TGTGCCAGCAGCTCGAAACAGGGGAGTAGGTATGGCTACACCTTC	CASSSKQGSRYGYTF
TRBV9	TRBJ2-7	NA	NA	TGTGCCAGCAGCGTAGGCCCAGCGGCCTACGAGCAGTACTTC	CASSVGPAAYEQYF
TRBV30	TRBJ1-6	NA	NA	TGTGCCTGGATCACACCGGGTTATAATTCACCCCTCCACTTT	CAWITPGYNSPLHF
TRBV29-1	TRBJ1-2	NA	NA	TGCAGCGTTGCTGGGGCCCGTGGCTACACCTTC	CSVAGARGYTF
TRBV27	TRBJ1-6	TRBD1	NA	TGTGCCAGCGGGACAGGGCACTCACCCCTCCACTTT	CASGTGHSPLHF
TRBV11-2	TRBJ2-2	TRBD1	NA	TGTGCCAGCAGTTCTAATCCGGGACAGCGGACAGGGGAGCTGTTTTTT	CASSSNPGQRTGELFF
TRBV7-2	TRBJ2-7	TRBD2	NA	TGTGCCAGCAGCCTAGCGGGAGGGCCCTACGAGCAGTACTTC	CASSLAGGPYEQYF